This T cell receptor (beta chain) was identified in a study of blood T cell repertoires in COVID-19. Study context: Italy, Spain and the United States were the sources of the convalescent and acute COVID-19 samples. In each case, the material was cDNA or gDNA derived from T cells, B-cell-depleted T cells, or PBMCs.

The CDR3 loop spans 14 amino acids. CDR1 is MGHDK, CDR2 SYGVNS, per germline. V lost 1 base, J lost 6 bases, and 9 bases lay in between. Authors' processing steps: Amplification with reference gene primers provided the estimates of nucleated cell counts. Clones were sequenced by immunoSEQ multiplex PCR, and TCRdb holds only the in-frame ones, with some missing. D and trimming come from the DNA, and the V and J calls and clone size come from that table. The table shows roughly 350,000 clones, with 91% occurring only once. The source material was peripheral blood. This receptor was identified in a woman aged 18-30 years who had recovered from COVID-19. The rearrangement joins TRBV25-1 to TRBJ2-2; the D gene is possibly TRBD1 (6 bases). Here the CDR3 reads CASSESGESGELFF. As DNA, the CDR3 is TGTGCCAGCAGTGAATCAGGGGAGTCCGGGGAGCTGTTTTTT. The entire variable domain, with the rest obtained from reference TRBV25-1 and TRBJ2-2, is as follows: EADIYQTPRYLVIGTGKKITLECSQTMGHDKMYWYQQDPGMELHLIHYSYGVNSTEKGDLSSESTVSRIRTEHFPLTLESARPSHTSQYLCASSESGESGELFFGEGSRLTVL.